Given below is one T cell receptor beta chain in context. Per the original methods: Reference gene primer amplification gave estimated nucleated cell counts. This table comes from immunoSEQ multiplex PCR, and its TCRdb copy is limited to in-frame clones, with some not included. V, J and clone size were drawn from that table, and D and trimming were deduced from the DNA. This table has around 95,000 clones, more than 70% appearing once. This specimen belongs to a study of blood T cell repertoires in COVID-19. Background on the study: Acute-phase and convalescent COVID-19 samples originated in the United States, Italy and Spain. Sources were T cells, B-cell-depleted T cells, or PBMCs; the material itself was cDNA or gDNA.

V gave up 5 bases and J gave up 10 bases; unmatched junction bases: 15. The CDR3 is 15 amino acids. Germline CDR1 reads MNHEY; CDR2 reads SVGAGI. This TCR was sampled from a human donor in a cohort sampled during active COVID-19. The V and J genes are TRBV6-5 and TRBJ2-3; 7 nucleotides agree with TRBD2. The sample consisted of peripheral blood. CDR3 DNA: TGTGCCAGCAGTCTCTCCCTACCGAATGGGGGGGCGCAGTATTTT. Its protein is CASSLSLPNGGAQYF.